This TCR beta chain is from a study of PD-L1 blockade in urothelial cancer (dated by TCRdb to 2017 to 2019). Regarding the complete study: All patients started therapy in about 2014 and received atezolizumab 1,200 mg intravenously every 3 weeks. About nine tenths of the roughly 29 patients were identified as males with urothelial cancer of bladder origin, and a prior smoking history was reported by 18 of 29 patients. Patients had an ECOG performance status of 0 or 1 and had received between 0 and 3 prior chemotherapy regimens. Blood samples were analyzed 3 weeks after the start of treatment (second dose) and 6 weeks after the start of treatment. Blood samples gave a median of approximately 150,000 T cells and under 85,000 unique TCRs, with a median clonality of roughly 0.081. The study was an exploratory multi-omic analysis of somatic, immune and clinical correlates of response to PD-L1 blockade with atezolizumab in urothelial cancer. Pretreatment tumor samples and matched peripheral blood, collected serially before and after atezolizumab treatment, underwent TCR sequencing. Progression-free survival longer than 6 months counted as durable clinical benefit, and TCR features were additionally tested against both progression-free and overall survival. In the same patients who had TCR sequencing, pretreatment tumors also underwent whole exome sequencing and RNA sequencing. Durable clinical benefit was achieved by nine patients and was not achieved by 20 patients. Some 30 patients had pretreatment blood TCR-seq, about 25 had at least one posttreatment blood collection, and about 25 had tumor TCR-seq. Overall study outcomes, separate from this receptor: A pretreatment peripheral blood TCR clonality below the median was linked to improved progression-free and overall survival. Because of the small sample size (n ≈ 31) and the many exploratory analyses performed, the results are intended to be regarded as hypothesis-generating. Greater expansion of tumor-associated TCR clones in peripheral blood 3 weeks after the start of treatment was observed in patients with durable benefit (n ≈ 22, p = 0.022).

Notes on this clone: The antigen it binds to is not known. Per-base qualities were not stored, and no clone one base away is much larger.

The CDR3 holds 18 amino acids from the cysteine to the phenylalanine. Just CDR3 DNA is preserved here, 54 bases in frame from base 1. Based on the germline V gene, the CDR1 and CDR2 sequences are KGHSH and LQKENI. V ends up 5 bases short and J 6 bases short, with an unmatched junction base count of 21. To estimate absolute template abundance from read counts, synthetic TCR analog templates were spiked into each PCR. Using the immunoSEQ assay, TCRbeta CDR3 regions were amplified from genomic DNA with bias-controlled V and J gene primers. Rearranged TCRbeta segments were sequenced at approximately 20X coverage. On the authors' methods: Sequencing errors were corrected by clustering and CDR3s were annotated against IMGT to assign V, D and J genes. Only productive TCRbeta rearrangements were used in downstream analyses, excluding out-of-frame or stop-codon sequences. To compute clonality, Shannon entropy was normalized by the log of the number of unique productive sequences and then subtracted from one. Clones differing between time points or between blood and tumor were identified by Fisher's exact test with Benjamini-Hochberg correction at adjusted p below 0.01. TCRdb took this table from immuneACCESS and kept in-frame rearrangements with V and J called. Such tables lack part of the clones; where checked against another copy, unresolved V genes explain under half of the gap, and the rest is unexplained. V and J calls and clone size are copied from that table; D and trimming were computed from the DNA. Across this sample there are 72,000 or so clones, with 85% to 90% seen only once. Of the sample, 11% falls within the top ten clones.

The time point label corresponds to: peripheral blood 6 weeks after treatment start. The cohort included roughly 29 patients with locally advanced or metastatic urothelial carcinoma who were treated at Memorial Sloan Kettering on a trial protocol. Peripheral blood mononuclear cells were collected pretreatment and during treatment, with between 1 and 8 total time points obtained per patient. The Qiagen DNeasy Blood extraction kit was used to purify genomic DNA from total PBMCs and from tumor samples. PBMCs were collected pretreatment and during treatment, and were isolated and stored as previously described.

This specimen consisted of PBMCs, obtained around atezolizumab (anti-PD-L1) treatment. The clonotype was recovered from a man aged 55 to 70 with urothelial cancer. The sequence links TRBV18 to TRBJ2-7, with 8 bases aligning to TRBD1. The base sequence is TGTGCCAGCTCAGCAGACAGGGGTCGCCGGATTACAGTTTTCGAGCAGTACTTC. Translated, this gives CASSADRGRRITVFEQYF.